The next 31 T cell receptor beta chains were all read from a single sample in a study of cytomegalovirus exposure and HLA in healthy donors. The assay was immunoSEQ multiplex PCR, and TCRdb's table has in-frame clones only and misses some. The table includes 170,000 or so clones, less than 85% detected once. Specimen: PBMCs. Receptors originate from a man younger than 35 in good health and CMV-seropositive.

This chain connects TRBV19 to TRBJ1-2, with 8 bases identical to TRBD1. V shed 6 bases, J shed 6 bases, and the junction held 15 bases outside the gene matches. The CDR3 totals 16 residues. Germline V gene lookup returns CDR1 LNHDA and CDR2 SQIVND (reference sequence). The CDR3 nucleotides read TGTGCCAGTAGGCGGGGGGGACAGGCGGTTCGAGATGGCTACACCTTC. It codes for CASRRGGQAVRDGYTF.

V is TRBV28 and J is TRBJ1-1; TRBD1 matches 10 bases. The J segment lost 5 bases and the V segment lost 8 bases, leaving 5 bases of the junction unmatched. Looked up from germline, CDR1 is MDHEN and CDR2 is SYDVKM. The CDR3 length is 13 residues. CDR3 loop: CASGTGVNTEAFF. CDR3 bases: TGTGCCAGCGGGACAGGGGTAAATACTGAAGCTTTCTTT.

This chain uses TRBV5-1 with TRBJ1-2; D is possibly TRBD1 (6 bases). V gave up 1 base and J gave up 8 bases, with 15 bases separating them. The germline gives CDR1 SGHRS, CDR2 YFSETQ. The CDR3 is made up of 14 amino acids. The CDR3 DNA sequence: TGCGCCAGCAGCTTGACACAGGGAGGGGACGGCTACACCTTC. Its translation: CASSLTQGGDGYTF.

This clone appeared once. This chain joins TRBV6-1 and TRBJ2-7; perhaps TRBD1 as D (6 bases). CDR1 is MNHNS and CDR2 is SASEGT in the germline V gene. This CDR3 has 11 amino acids. V dropped 6 bases and J dropped 7 bases, with 10 bases sitting between them. The CDR3 protein is CASSAGTEQYF. The DNA for the CDR3 is TGTGCCAGCAGCGCAGGGACAGAGCAGTACTTC.

The chain uses TRBV14 and TRBJ2-1; a possible D gene is TRBD2 (5 bases). The CDR3 length is 13 residues. Germline values: CDR1 SGHDN, CDR2 FVKESK. V was cut by 1 base and J by 6 bases, with 7 bases left in between. CDR3 sequence (DNA): TGTGCCAGCAGCCAAGTGACTATCAATGAGCAGTTCTTC. Translation gives CASSQVTINEQFF.

The chain uses TRBV28 and TRBJ2-5, with D perhaps TRBD1 (5 bases). V shed 6 bases and J shed 5 bases, with 13 bases lying between them. The CDR3 is 13 amino acids. CDR1 and CDR2 from the germline V gene are MDHEN and SYDVKM. The CDR3 DNA reads TGTGCCAGCAGCTTTGGGGCTGGGGAGACCCAGTACTTC. Amino acids: CASSFGAGETQYF. Variable domain in full (rest from reference TRBV28 and TRBJ2-5): DVKVTQSSRYLVKRTGEKVFLECVQDMDHENMFWYRQDPGLGLRLIYFSYDVKMKEKGDIPEGYSVSREKKERFSLILESASTNQTSMYLCASSFGAGETQYFGPGTRLLVL.

This clone was seen only a few times. The chain recombines TRBV30 with TRBJ1-6; 9 positions agree with TRBD1. The CDR3 length is 14 residues. Trimming at V came to 0 bases and at J to 7 bases, leaving 1 base not matched to a gene. Per germline, CDR1 GTSNPN and CDR2 SVGIG (reference sequence). CDR3 protein: CAWSVGTGNSPLHF. The CDR3 coding sequence is TGTGCCTGGAGTGTTGGGACAGGGAATTCACCCCTCCACTTT.

V usage is TRBV29-1 and J usage is TRBJ2-3; the match to TRBD1 covers 9 bases. The V gene's germline CDR1 is SQVTM and CDR2 ANQGSEA. This CDR3 has 16 residues. V gave up 6 bases and J gave up 1 base; unmatched junction bases: 11. CDR3 DNA sequence: TGCAGCGTACGACTCTCGCGGACAGGGGGCACAGATACGCAGTATTTT. This gives the protein CSVRLSRTGGTDTQYF.

The rearrangement joins TRBV7-9 to TRBJ2-3; 8 bases agree with TRBD2. The length of the CDR3 is 17 residues. Germline CDR1 and CDR2: SEHNR and FQNEAQ (reference sequence). J was trimmed by 2 bases and V by 2 bases; bases with no gene match: 9. CDR3 coding DNA: TGTGCCAGCAGCTTACGTCGAGCGGGAGTAGCCACAGATACGCAGTATTTT. Its protein product is CASSLRRAGVATDTQYF.

The chain combines TRBV4-2 with TRBJ1-1, with D perhaps matching TRBD1 (6 bases). The CDR3 is 16 amino acids. Germline values: CDR1 LGHNA, CDR2 YNFKEQ. The ends were cut back, 0 bases at V and 0 bases at J, with 11 bases in the middle. The CDR3 coding sequence is TGTGCCAGCAGCCAAGATCAAGGACAGTTGAACACTGAAGCTTTCTTT. It translates to CASSQDQGQLNTEAFF.

The chain uses TRBV30 and TRBJ2-2; D may be TRBD1 (5 bases). V shed 2 bases and J shed 5 bases, with 15 bases lying between them. Germline assignment: CDR1 GTSNPN and CDR2 SVGIG (reference sequence). The CDR3 loop spans 15 amino acids. Written as DNA, the CDR3 is TGTGCCTGGAGTTCTACCCAGGGTAGGACCGGGGAGCTGTTTTTT. Translating gives CAWSSTQGRTGELFF. Full variable domain (rest looked up from reference TRBV30 and TRBJ2-2): SQTIHQWPATLVQPVGSPLSLECTVEGTSNPNLYWYRQAAGRGLQLLFYSVGIGQISSEVPQNLSASRPQDRQFILSSKKLLLSDSGFYLCAWSSTQGRTGELFFGEGSRLTVL.

The CDR3 region is CASSGSRYTGELFF. The CDR3 bases are TGTGCCAGCAGTGGGAGTAGGTACACCGGGGAGCTGTTTTTT. V and J are TRBV6-1 and TRBJ2-2; D not resolved. Trimming pared 4 bases from V and 3 bases from J, leaving 9 bases between. The CDR3 has 14 residues. Germline V gives CDR1 MNHNS, CDR2 SASEGT.

This clone has only a few counts. The chain couples TRBV5-4 to TRBJ1-6; D is ambiguous. This CDR3 spans 13 amino acids. V was cut by 0 bases and J by 7 bases, with 5 bases left in between. Germline V gives CDR1 SGHNT, CDR2 YYREEE (reference sequence). This chain's CDR3 is CASSLGSNSPLHF. The CDR3 coding sequence is TGTGCCAGCAGCTTGGGTAGCAATTCACCCCTCCACTTT.

This clone turned up a few times. The chain carries TRBV7-8 and TRBJ1-1; maybe TRBD1 (5 bases). This CDR3 comprises 13 residues. The V end lost 5 bases, the J end lost 7 bases, and 14 bases lay between the germline ends. Germline V gene data show CDR1 as SGHVS and CDR2 as FQNEAQ. The CDR3 coding sequence is TGTGCCAGCAGCCTCCCGCAGGGTCGTGAAGCTTTCTTT. Amino acid sequence: CASSLPQGREAFF.

The J gene is TRBJ1-2, the V gene TRBV9; TRBD1 matches 9 bases. The J segment lost 4 bases and the V segment lost 3 bases, leaving 10 bases of the junction unmatched. Looked up from germline, CDR1 is SGDLS and CDR2 is YYNGEE. The CDR3 covers 16 residues. The CDR3 region has the DNA TGTGCCAGCAGCGGAATACACAGGGGGCTGGGCTATGGCTACACCTTC. It encodes CASSGIHRGLGYGYTF.

The chain links TRBV5-1 to TRBJ2-5, with a possible D match to TRBD1 (6 bases). Germline lookup yields CDR1 SGHRS and CDR2 YFSETQ. This CDR3 contains 15 residues. Between the trimmed V and J ends, which lost 4 bases and 5 bases, there was a span of 18 bases. CDR3 DNA sequence: TGCGCCAGCAGCCTACCGACAGGTGTCGGGGAGACCCAGTACTTC. Its protein is CASSLPTGVGETQYF.

The chain carries TRBV6-5 and TRBJ2-6; 9 bases agree with TRBD1. CDR1 and CDR2 (germline): MNHEY, SVGAGI. V dropped 6 bases and J dropped 4; count of bases not matched to a gene: 4. This CDR3 is 15 amino acids long. The CDR3 sequence: CASRTGGAGANVLTF. For the CDR3, the DNA is TGTGCCAGCAGAACAGGGGGCGCCGGGGCCAACGTCCTGACTTTC.

A remark on this clone: A junction end diverges from the germline sequence, so it may reflect a read error. V and J are TRBV7-7 and TRBJ1-4; no firm D call. CDR1 is SSHAT, CDR2 FNYEAQ, per germline (reference sequence). CDR3 length equals 15 residues. DNA for the CDR3: TGTGCTAGCAGCTTAGGAGGTTCCCCCAATGAAAAACTGTTTTTT. Translated, it gives CASSLGGSPNEKLFF.

The rearrangement joins TRBV11-2 to TRBJ1-4; D may be TRBD1 (5 bases). This CDR3 comprises 16 residues. Germline V gives CDR1 SGHAT, CDR2 FQNNGV. Trimming removed 5 bases from V and 0 bases from J, with 13 bases in between. This CDR3 reads CASSQWEGTTNEKLFF. The DNA for the CDR3 is TGTGCCAGCAGCCAGTGGGAGGGGACAACTAATGAAAAACTGTTTTTT.

The chain couples TRBV7-9 to TRBJ1-5; D uncertain. CDR1 SEHNR and CDR2 FQNEAQ come from the germline V gene (reference sequence). The CDR3 covers 15 residues. V dropped 1 base and J dropped 1 base, with 8 bases sitting between them. The CDR3, as DNA: TGTGCCAGCAGCTTAGACGGAGGGAGCAATCAGCCCCAGCATTTT. It encodes CASSLDGGSNQPQHF.

The V call is TRBV6-1, the J call TRBJ2-7; maybe TRBD1 (6 bases). CDR1 and CDR2 (germline): MNHNS, SASEGT. The CDR3 loop spans 14 amino acids. Trimming cost V 6 bases and J 9 bases, with 21 bases left between them. The CDR3 DNA follows: TGTGCCAGCAGCCAGAACCTCGGGACATCGTTGCAGTACTTC. Translating it yields CASSQNLGTSLQYF.

The chain joins TRBV10-1 to TRBJ1-1; possible D gene TRBD1, 6 bases. Germline CDR1 and CDR2: WNHNN and SYGVQD (reference sequence). The CDR3 sequence is 14 residues long. The germline V and J ends were trimmed by 3 bases and 6 bases, with 14 bases remaining between them. CDR3 coding DNA: TGCGCCAGCAGTGAATCGGGCAGGGGCGCTGAAGCTTTCTTT. Encoded protein: CASSESGRGAEAFF.

V usage is TRBV28 and J usage is TRBJ2-7; maybe TRBD2 (5 bases). Deletions cut 5 bases from V and 6 bases from J, with 17 bases between. Per the germline V gene, CDR1 is MDHEN and CDR2 is SYDVKM. The CDR3 covers 14 residues. CDR3 in DNA: TGTGCCAGCAGTCCGGGCCTCTGGGCGGGCGAGCAGTACTTC. This sequence encodes CASSPGLWAGEQYF.

This rearrangement joins TRBV4-1 to TRBJ2-1; D gene ambiguous. Trimming cost V 2 bases and J 10 bases, with 6 bases left between them. Germline CDR1 MGHRA, CDR2 YSYEKL. This CDR3 region has 11 residues. As DNA, the CDR3 is TGCGCCAGCAGCCAATATGAGGAGCAGTTCTTC. Protein product: CASSQYEEQFF.

The count of this clone is one. This chain links TRBV11-2 with TRBJ1-4, with D perhaps matching TRBD1 (5 bases). This CDR3 is built from 15 residues. From germline, CDR1 is SGHAT and CDR2 FQNNGV. V dropped 2 bases and J dropped 6 bases, with 13 bases sitting between them. In DNA form, the CDR3 reads TGTGCCAGCAGCTTAACTGCGGCGGGGGATGAAAAACTGTTTTTT. It translates to CASSLTAAGDEKLFF.

The rearrangement joins TRBV4-2 to TRBJ2-3, with D hard to call. CDR3 length: 14 residues. Trimming pared 4 bases from V and 2 bases from J, leaving 10 bases between. Germline CDR1 LGHNA, CDR2 YNFKEQ. The DNA for the CDR3 is TGTGCCAGCAGCCCGGGTGGCCTCACAGATACGCAGTATTTT. Amino acid sequence: CASSPGGLTDTQYF.

J is TRBJ2-2 and V is TRBV29-1; no clear D gene. The germline V gene has CDR1 SQVTM and CDR2 ANQGSEA. The ends were cut back, 6 bases at V and 1 base at J, with 12 bases in the middle. The CDR3 covers 14 residues. The CDR3 DNA reads as TGCAGCGTATACAACTACATGAACACCGGGGAGCTGTTTTTT. This gives the protein CSVYNYMNTGELFF.

V is TRBV6-5 and J is TRBJ1-4; possible D gene TRBD1, 5 bases. CDR3 length equals 13 residues. Germline V lookup: CDR1 MNHEY, CDR2 SVGAGI. V was cut by 4 bases and J by 10 bases, with 13 bases left in between. The CDR3 DNA follows: TGTGCCAGCAGTTCAGGAGACAGCAGAAAACTGTTTTTT. Translation gives CASSSGDSRKLFF.

The chain recombines TRBV19 with TRBJ1-5; D remains unclear. V lost 5 bases, J lost 4 bases, and 9 bases lay in between. Germline V gives CDR1 LNHDA, CDR2 SQIVND (reference sequence). This CDR3 region has 13 residues. The CDR3 bases are TGTGCCAGTAGTCGGGGATTGAATCAGCCCCAGCATTTT. Translation: CASSRGLNQPQHF.

V usage is TRBV29-1 and J usage is TRBJ1-1; maybe TRBD1 (5 bases). There are 14 residues in the CDR3. Per germline, CDR1 SQVTM and CDR2 ANQGSEA. Trimming took 7 bases from V and 3 from J, leaving 18 bases between them. CDR3 in DNA: TGCAGCGCCCAGAGCGGGGGGAGGTACACTGAAGCTTTCTTT. Protein: CSAQSGGRYTEAFF.

The chain couples TRBV5-4 to TRBJ2-5; 7 bases are a match to TRBD1. With V trimmed by 4 bases and J by 5 bases, 8 bases remained unmatched. The CDR3 covers 14 residues. The germline CDR1 and CDR2 sequences are SGHNT and YYREEE (reference sequence). The CDR3 reads CASSPWTGRETQYF. CDR3 DNA: TGTGCCAGCAGCCCATGGACAGGTAGGGAGACCCAGTACTTC. The whole variable domain, filled in from reference TRBV5-4 and TRBJ2-5, reads ETGVTQSPTHLIKTRGQQVTLRCSSQSGHNTVSWYQQALGQGPQFIFQYYREEENGRGNFPPRFSGLQFPNYSSELNVNALELDDSALYLCASSPWTGRETQYFGPGTRLLVL.